The 25 T cell receptor beta chains in this list originate from one sample, sequenced in a study of PD-1 blockade in classical Hodgkin lymphoma. Produced via immunoSEQ multiplex PCR; TCRdb's table is partial and in-frame only. The sample contains approximately 84,000 clones, 65% to 85% of which appear only once. Specified time point: cycle 4 day 1 (C4D1), after six to seven weeks of nivolumab. In every patient, relapse followed autologous stem cell transplantation, while exposure to brentuximab vedotin differed. Specimen: peripheral blood mononuclear cells (PBMCs), collected before the fourth cycle of nivolumab. All receptors derive from a human donor with classical Hodgkin lymphoma.

V and J are TRBV6-5 and TRBJ1-2, with 7 positions matching TRBD1. Trimming at V came to 7 bases and at J to 4 bases, leaving 12 bases not matched to a gene. The length of the CDR3 is 15 residues. Germline CDR1 MNHEY, CDR2 SVGAGI. The CDR3 DNA reads TGTGCCAGCACCTCCAACCCAGGGGGGATCTATGGCTACACCTTC. Amino acids: CASTSNPGGIYGYTF.

V gene TRBV5-4 combines with J gene TRBJ2-4, with 7 bases aligning to TRBD1. From germline, CDR1 is SGHNT and CDR2 YYREEE (reference sequence). The trim removed 5 bases at V and 2 bases at J, leaving 4 bases unmatched. The CDR3 has 14 residues. The CDR3 DNA sequence: TGTGCCAGCAGTTCAGGGGGTACCAAAAACATTCAGTACTTC. This encodes CASSSGGTKNIQYF.

J is TRBJ1-5 and V is TRBV6-1; D might be TRBD1 (5 bases). Deletions cut 4 bases from V and 4 bases from J, with 14 bases between. Germline-derived CDR1 and CDR2 are MNHNS and SASEGT. The CDR3 runs 15 residues. The CDR3 here is CASSGRQFSNQPQHF. The DNA of the CDR3 is TGTGCCAGCAGTGGCAGACAGTTCTCAAATCAGCCCCAGCATTTT.

The chain employs TRBV5-1 and TRBJ2-5; D possibly uses TRBD1 or TRBD2 (5 bases each). This CDR3 has 15 amino acids. Germline loops: CDR1 SGHRS, CDR2 YFSETQ. With 2 bases removed from V and 0 bases from J, the gap between germline ends came to 11 bases. The DNA for the CDR3 is TGCGCCAGCAGCTTCTCAGGGACCAACCAAGAGACCCAGTACTTC. It specifies CASSFSGTNQETQYF.

The chain joins TRBV2 to TRBJ2-1; TRBD2 agrees at 9 bases. This CDR3 has 16 residues. Germline CDR1 is SNHLY and CDR2 is FYNNEI. Trimming at V came to 8 bases and at J to 5 bases, leaving 13 bases not matched to a gene. The CDR3, as DNA: TGTGCCAGCTGGGGGGAAGCGGGAGGAGGGAACAATGAGCAGTTCTTC. It is translated as CASWGEAGGGNNEQFF.

The chain has TRBV6-1 and TRBJ1-1, with D perhaps TRBD1 (5 bases). Between the trimmed V and J ends, which lost 7 bases and 7 bases, there was a span of 16 bases. This CDR3 has 13 amino acids. Germline V lookup: CDR1 MNHNS, CDR2 SASEGT. For the CDR3, the DNA is TGTGCCAGCAAACCAAGCGGGGGAGGTGAAGCTTTCTTT. Translating gives CASKPSGGGEAFF.

The CDR3 sequence is CASSLYQGVTDTQYF. The CDR3 DNA reads TGTGCCAGCAGTTTATATCAGGGGGTGACAGATACGCAGTATTTT. The chain couples TRBV28 to TRBJ2-3, with 7 bases identical to TRBD1. The germline gives CDR1 MDHEN, CDR2 SYDVKM. CDR3 length: 15 residues. V lost 1 base and J lost 3; bases outside the gene matches: 4.

The V gene is TRBV9, the J gene TRBJ2-3; 12 bases line up with TRBD2. V shed 3 bases, J shed 4 bases, and the junction held 6 bases outside the gene matches. The CDR3 extends over 16 amino acids. CDR1 and CDR2 (germline): SGDLS, YYNGEE. CDR3: CASSATSGRGSDTQYF. CDR3 nucleotides: TGTGCCAGCAGCGCGACTAGCGGGAGAGGCTCAGATACGCAGTATTTT.

This chain links TRBV28 with TRBJ2-1; 10 bases align to TRBD2. The trim removed 4 bases at V and 7 bases at J, leaving 7 bases unmatched. This CDR3 is 15 amino acids long. Germline values: CDR1 MDHEN, CDR2 SYDVKM. The CDR3 DNA is TGTGCCAGCAGTTCTGGAGCGGGAGGGTTTAATGAGCAGTTCTTC. Amino acids: CASSSGAGGFNEQFF.

This rearrangement joins TRBV6-1 to TRBJ2-1; 7 bases are shared with TRBD2. Trimming at V came to 2 bases and at J to 6 bases, leaving 7 bases not matched to a gene. Germline CDR1 and CDR2: MNHNS and SASEGT. This CDR3 contains 15 residues. In nucleotides, the CDR3 is TGTGCCAGCAGTGAACTAGCGGAGGTCCCCAATGAGCAGTTCTTC. Residues: CASSELAEVPNEQFF.

This sequence joins TRBV11-2 and TRBJ2-1, with D possibly being TRBD1 or TRBD2 (7 bases each). CDR1 SGHAT and CDR2 FQNNGV come from the germline V gene. Trimming left V 5 bases short and J 13 bases short, with 24 bases between. CDR3 length equals 15 residues. Here the CDR3 reads CASSQGGRPTRRQFF. CDR3 nucleotides: TGTGCCAGCAGCCAGGGGGGGAGGCCCACGCGTCGTCAGTTCTTC.

On this clone: The sample contains more than one DNA sequence encoding this CDR3. The V call is TRBV2, the J call TRBJ2-3, with 9 bases identical to TRBD2. V lost 5 bases to trimming and J lost 3 bases; unmatched junction nucleotides: 0. The CDR3 covers 13 residues. CDR1 SNHLY and CDR2 FYNNEI come from the germline V gene. CDR3 sequence: CASSLAGTDTQYF. The CDR3 region has the DNA TGTGCCAGCAGTCTAGCGGGAACAGATACGCAGTATTTT. Supplemented by reference TRBV2 and TRBJ2-3, the full variable domain reads EPEVTQTPSHQVTQMGQEVILRCVPISNHLYFYWYRQILGQKVEFLVSFYNNEISEKSEIFDDQFSVERPDGSNFTLKIRSTKLEDSAMYFCASSLAGTDTQYFGPGTRLTVL.

The chain carries TRBV4-2 and TRBJ2-1; a weak D match, TRBD2 (5 bases). This CDR3 is 13 amino acids long. V was trimmed by 0 bases and J by 8 bases, leaving 8 bases between them. The germline CDR1 and CDR2 sequences are LGHNA and YNFKEQ. In DNA form, the CDR3 reads TGTGCCAGCAGCCAAGATTCGAGGGATGAGCAGTTCTTC. This encodes CASSQDSRDEQFF.

The gene calls are TRBV5-1 and TRBJ2-3; D is unresolved. Germline CDR1 and CDR2: SGHRS and YFSETQ. The CDR3 totals 12 residues. V was cut by 0 bases and J by 9 bases, with 8 bases left in between. The CDR3 bases are TGCGCCAGCAGCTTGGTGTCCGGGACGCAGTATTTT. It translates to CASSLVSGTQYF.

The rearrangement links TRBV19 to TRBJ2-7; D not certain. CDR1 LNHDA and CDR2 SQIVND come from the germline V gene (reference sequence). Trimming shortened V by 6 bases and J by 3 bases, and 18 bases separated the two germline ends. The CDR3 is 15 amino acids. This CDR3 is CASRPVIGEGYEQYF. The CDR3, as DNA: TGTGCCAGTAGACCAGTTATCGGAGAAGGCTACGAGCAGTACTTC. Filled out from reference TRBV19 and TRBJ2-7, the complete variable domain reads DGGITQSPKYLFRKEGQNVTLSCEQNLNHDAMYWYRQDPGQGLRLIYYSQIVNDFQKGDIAEGYSVSREKKESFPLTVTSAQKNPTAFYLCASRPVIGEGYEQYFGPGTRLTVT.

The genes are TRBV19 and TRBJ1-5; tentative D call: TRBD1 (6 bases). CDR1 LNHDA and CDR2 SQIVND come from the germline V gene (reference sequence). V lost 3 bases and J lost 2, with 11 bases in between. This CDR3 region has 15 residues. CDR3 sequence reads: CASSIGGWGNQPQHF. CDR3 coding DNA: TGTGCCAGTAGTATCGGGGGCTGGGGCAATCAGCCCCAGCATTTT.

Details on this clone: One end of the junction is discordant with germline, which a read error may explain. The chain's CDR3 is CASSETGLINF. CDR3 coding DNA: TGTGCCAGCAGTGAGACGGGACTAATAAATTTC. This chain connects TRBV2 to TRBJ2-7; 7 nucleotides agree with TRBD2. Germline V gene sequence: CDR1 SNHLY, CDR2 FYNNEI. The CDR3 contains 11 residues.

The V and J genes are TRBV11-2 and TRBJ2-1; TRBD2 agrees at 9 bases. The V gene's germline CDR1 is SGHAT and CDR2 FQNNGV. The CDR3 length is 15 residues. J was trimmed by 7 bases and V by 5 bases; bases with no gene match: 9. The CDR3 DNA sequence: TGTGCCAGCAGCCGAGAGCGGGAGGAATGGAATGAGCAGTTCTTC. Protein: CASSREREEWNEQFF.

The rearrangement uses TRBV6-1 and TRBJ2-7; D is unresolved. The CDR3 spans 14 residues. V lost 4 bases to trimming and J lost 0 bases, with 10 bases between them. CDR1 and CDR2 from the germline V gene are MNHNS and SASEGT. Written as DNA, the CDR3 is TGTGCCAGCAGTGGCGACTGGATCTCCTACGAGCAGTACTTC. Translation: CASSGDWISYEQYF.

This chain links TRBV5-4 with TRBJ2-3; 7 positions agree with TRBD1. Trimming cost V 4 bases and J 14 bases; bases outside gene matches: 10. This CDR3 is built from 12 residues. Looked up from germline, CDR1 is SGHNT and CDR2 is YYREEE (reference sequence). The CDR3 nucleotides are TGTGCCAGCAGCCTCCCCGGGACAGACCCGTATTTT. It specifies CASSLPGTDPYF.

The V and J genes are TRBV28 and TRBJ2-1; TRBD2 agrees at 7 bases. Per germline, CDR1 MDHEN and CDR2 SYDVKM. V dropped 4 bases and J dropped 2; count of bases not matched to a gene: 11. CDR3 size: 17 residues. The DNA for the CDR3 is TGTGCCAGCAGTTCGCAGCGGGGCGGAAAAGCCTACAATGAGCAGTTCTTC. This encodes CASSSQRGGKAYNEQFF.

This clone was counted a few times. The chain couples TRBV25-1 to TRBJ2-3; D is possibly TRBD1 (5 bases). V lost 7 bases, J lost 6 bases, and 20 bases lay in between. The germline gives CDR1 MGHDK, CDR2 SYGVNS. The length of the CDR3 is 15 residues. The CDR3 spells CASNSWGHPGDTQYF. In DNA, the CDR3 is TGTGCCAGCAACTCGTGGGGCCACCCCGGTGATACGCAGTATTTT.

V usage is TRBV5-5 and J usage is TRBJ1-2; 7 nucleotides align to TRBD1. CDR3 size: 16 residues. J was trimmed by 8 bases and V by 5 bases; bases with no gene match: 18. Germline V gene lookup returns CDR1 SGHKS and CDR2 YYEKEE (reference sequence). The CDR3 sequence: CASRATGQIGSGGYTF. The CDR3, as DNA: TGTGCCAGCAGGGCTACGGGACAGATCGGTTCGGGCGGCTACACCTTC. The entire variable domain, with the rest obtained from reference TRBV5-5 and TRBJ1-2, is as follows: DAGVTQSPTHLIKTRGQQVTLRCSPISGHKSVSWYQQVLGQGPQFIFQYYEKEERGRGNFPDRFSARQFPNYSSELNVNALLLGDSALYLCASRATGQIGSGGYTFGSGTRLTVV.

Of note for this clone: Other DNA sequences of this sample code for an identical CDR3. This chain connects TRBV9 to TRBJ2-3; the match to TRBD1 covers 7 bases. The length of the CDR3 is 15 residues. V gave up 3 bases and J gave up 1 base; unmatched junction bases: 5. Germline CDR1 reads SGDLS; CDR2 reads YYNGEE. The CDR3 region is CASSARQGGTDTQYF. CDR3 DNA sequence: TGTGCCAGCAGCGCCCGACAGGGTGGCACAGATACGCAGTATTTT.

The chain links TRBV5-1 to TRBJ2-7; 9 bases line up with TRBD2. The CDR3 spans 15 residues. Per germline, CDR1 SGHRS and CDR2 YFSETQ. J gave up 4 bases and V 1 base, and 6 bases lay outside the gene matches. The CDR3 DNA reads as TGCGCCAGCAGCTTGATAGCGGGAGATTCGTACGAGCAGTACTTC. It specifies CASSLIAGDSYEQYF.